This T cell receptor (beta chain) appears in the sequencing data of a study of beta chain features in type 1 diabetes (dated by TCRdb to the late 2010s). For context, the study as a whole: Mean age, gender distribution, total cell number and subset yield did not differ between patients and healthy donors. A total of around 110,000,000 sorted cells were examined across all samples, and a strong correlation was observed between cell number per subset and RNA yield. Whereas all 30 or so donors provided naive and central memory subsets, regulatory and stem cell-like memory subsets were isolated from just 8 patients and about 8 healthy donors. In the study, recently diagnosed type 1 diabetes patients and matched healthy donors were compared on the TCRB repertoires of their sorted circulating CD4+ T cell subsets. The full study reports these points: Naive, central memory and regulatory TCRB repertoires appeared more similar among patients than among healthy donors. Because cDNA rather than genomic DNA was sequenced, highly expressing activated cells could have been over-represented, although no difference in activation and CD3 levels was found between groups. PCR might favor shorter templates, but patient and control samples were amplified and corrected together, so any skew would affect both groups equally. Because small numbers of individuals were included in the HLA sub-analyses, any influence of HLA type on TCRB rearrangement was left unresolved. Type 1 diabetes patients showed a moderate but significant shortening of TCRB CDR3 length in all four CD4+ subsets. At VDJ recombination sites, patients with type 1 diabetes made fewer insertions and deleted more nucleotides, a pattern implying thymic rearrangement abnormalities.

V is pared back by 0 bases and J by 6 bases, with 15 bases lying between the germline termini. In the germline V gene (reference sequence), CDR1 corresponds to GTSNPN and CDR2 to SVGIG. The CDR3 covers 15 residues, taking in both the cysteine and the phenylalanine. Here the CDR3 DNA is all that survives: 45 bases in frame from base 1. From each donor, a single peripheral blood sample of 100 to 150 mL on average was drawn into heparinised tubes. Naive, central memory, regulatory and stem cell-like memory CD4+ T cells were sorted on a BD FACSAria II using a panel including CD45RO, CCR7, CD25, CD127, CD95 and CD27. A purity above 98% was achieved for all sorted populations. PBMCs were isolated right away by Lymphoprep density gradient centrifugation and were stained directly, without culture. To minimize batch effects, samples were stained and sorted in pairs, one healthy donor with one patient per experiment.

The High Capacity cDNA Reverse Transcription Kit was used to reverse transcribe all of the isolated RNA, meaning that expressed TCRB transcripts were what got sequenced. Deep immunoSEQ sequencing was performed on naive, central memory and regulatory T cell samples, with an average of around 3.4 million total reads per sample. After sorted cells were lysed in RLT buffer, RNA was extracted with DNase-treated RNeasy Micro or Mini kits, with the choice depending on cell number. To prevent cross-contamination, every cell subset was processed on its own, while patient and healthy donor samples were processed together. The immunoSEQ multiplex PCR was used to amplify TCRB sequences from cDNA, generating 87-bp fragments that spanned the CDR3 region. Sequencing of the amplicons was performed on the Illumina HiSeq platform. The study's processing was this. Synthetic template baselines were used to correct PCR bias computationally, reads within Hamming distance 2 were collapsed together, and singletons that could not be merged were discarded. Reads were aligned against IMGT to assign V, D and J genes, CDR3 length and insertions or deletions at six rearrangement sites. Clonotype counts were normalized to sorted cell number within each subset before computing true diversity and Gini coefficients with the tcR R package. Repertoire sharing was quantified using the overlap coefficient calculated on TCRB nucleotide sequences. Out-of-frame TCRB sequences from naive cells were analyzed to stand in for the pre-selection repertoire. TCRdb took this table from immuneACCESS and kept in-frame rearrangements with V and J called. Such tables lack part of the clones; where checked against another copy, unresolved V genes explain under half of the gap, and the rest is unexplained. The V and J calls and clone size were taken over from that table, and D and trimming were inferred from the DNA. The sample table shows around 250,000 clones, and about 24% are seen once. In total, the top ten clones hold approximately 0.011% of the sample.

Regarding this clone: No cognate antigen has been identified for it. No qualities accompany the bases; no much larger clone lies one base away.

Sequencing was carried out using naive CD4+ T cells from blood. What this sample's cell subset or site label stands for: true naive CD4+ T cells. Recombination linked TRBV30 to TRBJ2-1, and possibly TRBD2, on 5 matching bases. The sequence derives from a woman aged 25 to 39 with type 1 diabetes. The CDR3 region has the sequence CAWSVLVGVGNEQFF. The nucleotide sequence is given as TGTGCCTGGAGTGTACTGGTGGGAGTGGGCAATGAGCAGTTCTTC.